A single sample is the source of the 29 T cell receptor beta chains below, sequenced in a study of blood T cell repertoires in COVID-19. Here immunoSEQ multiplex PCR was the method, and the copy in TCRdb shows in-frame clones only, minus some. The sample consists of approximately 270,000 clones, about nine tenths of them appearing once. The specimen sequenced was peripheral blood. The receptors derive from a woman aged 25 to 39 with COVID-19, enrolled during active disease.

This chain connects TRBV7-9 to TRBJ2-5; 7 positions agree with TRBD2. The CDR3 consists of 14 residues. The trim removed 3 bases at V and 4 bases at J, leaving 5 bases unmatched. CDR1 is SEHNR, CDR2 FQNEAQ, per germline (reference sequence). The chain's CDR3 is CASSFGRKAETQYF. CDR3 DNA: TGTGCCAGCAGCTTCGGGAGGAAGGCAGAGACCCAGTACTTC.

This chain connects TRBV2 to TRBJ1-5; 8 nucleotides line up with TRBD1. V was pared by 4 bases and J by 8 bases, with 4 bases of the junction left unmatched. Germline-derived CDR1 and CDR2 are SNHLY and FYNNEI. This CDR3 region has 13 residues. CDR3 in amino acids: CASSAGGMEPQHF. The CDR3 DNA is TGTGCCAGCAGTGCAGGGGGCATGGAGCCCCAGCATTTT. Full variable domain (rest looked up from reference TRBV2 and TRBJ1-5): EPEVTQTPSHQVTQMGQEVILRCVPISNHLYFYWYRQILGQKVEFLVSFYNNEISEKSEIFDDQFSVERPDGSNFTLKIRSTKLEDSAMYFCASSAGGMEPQHFGDGTRLSIL.

The chain carries TRBV2 and TRBJ1-1, with D tentatively TRBD1 (5 bases). Germline CDR1 reads SNHLY; CDR2 reads FYNNEI. The germline V and J ends were trimmed by 2 bases and 4 bases, with 11 bases remaining between them. The CDR3 totals 14 residues. This CDR3 is CASSEYLGGTEAFF. The CDR3, as DNA: TGTGCCAGCAGTGAATACCTGGGGGGCACTGAAGCTTTCTTT. Full variable domain (remainder filled in from reference TRBV2 and TRBJ1-1): EPEVTQTPSHQVTQMGQEVILRCVPISNHLYFYWYRQILGQKVEFLVSFYNNEISEKSEIFDDQFSVERPDGSNFTLKIRSTKLEDSAMYFCASSEYLGGTEAFFGQGTRLTVV.

The rearrangement links TRBV7-2 to TRBJ2-7; the D is unclear. From germline, CDR1 is SGHTA and CDR2 FQGNSA. Between the trimmed V and J ends, which lost 3 bases and 2 bases, there was a span of 23 bases. This CDR3 is 18 amino acids long. The CDR3 is CASSLESPGFLSTYEQYF. DNA of the CDR3: TGTGCCAGCAGCTTGGAGTCTCCCGGCTTTTTAAGCACCTACGAGCAGTACTTC.

The chain couples TRBV5-6 to TRBJ2-4, with a possible D match to TRBD2 (5 bases). The germline V gene has CDR1 SGHDT and CDR2 YYEEEE. The CDR3 contains 14 residues. Deletions cut 4 bases from V and 11 bases from J, with 19 bases between. This CDR3 reads CASSRIEWEPVQYF. Written as DNA, the CDR3 is TGTGCCAGCAGCCGGATTGAGTGGGAGCCGGTTCAGTACTTC.

As regards this clone: The sample carries other DNA sequences with the same CDR3. The genes are TRBV27 and TRBJ2-1; D unresolved. CDR3 length: 11 amino acids. V was pared by 6 bases and J by 3 bases, with 3 bases between. Germline values: CDR1 MNHEY, CDR2 SMNVEV (reference sequence). CDR3 amino acids: CASSLYNEQFF. The CDR3 DNA is TGTGCCAGCAGCCTCTACAATGAGCAGTTCTTC.

The J gene is TRBJ2-1, the V gene TRBV29-1, with 7 positions matching TRBD1. CDR1 is SQVTM and CDR2 is ANQGSEA in the germline V gene. The CDR3 loop spans 15 amino acids. Trimming at V came to 6 bases and at J to 3 bases, leaving 11 bases not matched to a gene. The CDR3 is CSVPGPGQDYNEQFF. The CDR3 coding sequence is TGCAGCGTCCCTGGGCCCGGACAGGACTACAATGAGCAGTTCTTC.

The V and J genes are TRBV24-1 and TRBJ1-4; 10 positions agree with TRBD1. The CDR3 consists of 16 residues. After removal of 5 bases from V and 6 bases from J, the junction contained 8 bases not matched to a gene. Per germline, CDR1 KGHDR and CDR2 SFDVKD. CDR3 bases: TGTGCCACCAGTGCTAACCCGGGACAGGGGTATGAAAAACTGTTTTTT. Residues: CATSANPGQGYEKLFF.

Ten or more counts support this clone. The J gene is TRBJ2-1, the V gene TRBV7-9, with D hard to call. This CDR3 contains 12 residues. Trimming removed 1 base from V and 9 bases from J, with 7 bases in between. CDR1 is SEHNR and CDR2 is FQNEAQ in the germline V gene (reference sequence). As DNA, the CDR3 is TGTGCCAGCAGCTTAGGAGTAGCTGAGCAGTTCTTC. Its protein is CASSLGVAEQFF.

This chain connects TRBV13 to TRBJ2-5, with D tentatively TRBD2 (5 bases). Deletions cut 4 bases from V and 4 bases from J, with 10 bases between. From germline, CDR1 is PRHDT and CDR2 FYEKMQ (reference sequence). The CDR3 runs 13 residues. CDR3 residues: CASSSGLGETQYF. CDR3 nucleotide sequence: TGTGCCAGCAGCTCTGGACTCGGAGAGACCCAGTACTTC. The complete variable domain, with remaining parts taken from reference TRBV13 and TRBJ2-5, reads AAGVIQSPRHLIKEKRETATLKCYPIPRHDTVYWYQQGPGQDPQFLISFYEKMQSDKGSIPDRFSAQQFSDYHSELNMSSLELGDSALYFCASSSGLGETQYFGPGTRLLVL.

The chain has TRBV27 and TRBJ2-7; D is possibly TRBD2 (5 bases). The V end was cut by 2 bases, the J end by 0 bases, with 11 bases between. This CDR3 is 15 amino acids long. Germline V gene data show CDR1 as MNHEY and CDR2 as SMNVEV (reference sequence). Written as DNA, the CDR3 is TGTGCCAGCAGTTTAAGGACGGGGAGCTCCTACGAGCAGTACGTC. Translation gives CASSLRTGSSYEQYV.

This clone was detected a few times. The J gene is TRBJ1-1, the V gene TRBV6-2 or TRBV6-3; D possibly corresponds to TRBD1 (5 bases). V was trimmed by 3 bases and J by 1 base, leaving 12 bases between them. Germline V gene lookup returns CDR1 MNHEY and CDR2 SVGEGT. CDR3 length equals 15 residues. CDR3 nucleotides: TGTGCCAGCAGTTATTCTGGTGACAGGAACACTGAAGCTTTCTTT. Amino acids: CASSYSGDRNTEAFF.

The V call is TRBV6-5, the J call TRBJ2-7; TRBD2 is a possible D gene (5 bases). From germline, CDR1 is MNHEY and CDR2 SVGAGI. The CDR3 covers 13 residues. The V end lost 6 bases, the J end lost 3 bases, and 12 bases lay between the germline ends. The DNA of the CDR3 is TGTGCCAGCAGAAGGGTGACTAACTACGAGCAGTACTTC. It encodes CASRRVTNYEQYF.

CDR3 loop: CASYTGNNSPLHF. The CDR3 coding sequence is TGTGCCAGCTACACAGGGAATAATTCACCCCTCCACTTT. This sequence joins TRBV7-2 and TRBJ1-6; the D gene is possibly TRBD1 (6 bases). Trimming cost V 8 bases and J 5 bases, with 10 bases left between them. The CDR3 is 13 amino acids. The V gene's germline CDR1 is SGHTA and CDR2 FQGNSA.

The genes are TRBV30 and TRBJ1-1; weak D call: TRBD1 (5 bases). The CDR3 loop spans 15 amino acids. Germline CDR1 is GTSNPN and CDR2 is SVGIG (reference sequence). Between the trimmed V and J ends, which lost 4 bases and 0 bases, there was a span of 15 bases. In DNA form, the CDR3 reads TGTGCCTGGACCCCGGGCTTAGGGGTGAACACTGAAGCTTTCTTT. This codes for CAWTPGLGVNTEAFF.

This chain joins TRBV7-9 and TRBJ1-4; 9 nucleotides match TRBD1. The CDR3 runs to 16 residues. Germline-derived CDR1 and CDR2 are SEHNR and FQNEAQ (reference sequence). The trim removed 5 bases at V and 7 bases at J, leaving 11 bases unmatched. For the CDR3, the DNA is TGTGCCAGCAGCCCCCCGGGACAGGGAACGTCTGAAAAACTGTTTTTT. Its translation: CASSPPGQGTSEKLFF.

CDR3 region: CASSRTSYEQYF. CDR3 sequence (DNA): TGTGCCAGCAGTCGGACATCCTACGAGCAGTACTTC. The chain employs TRBV7-9 and TRBJ2-7; tentative D call: TRBD1 (5 bases). The CDR3 covers 12 residues. The V gene's germline CDR1 is SEHNR and CDR2 FQNEAQ (reference sequence). Between the trimmed V and J ends, which lost 6 bases and 1 base, there was a span of 7 bases.

The chain employs TRBV10-3 and TRBJ2-5; 7 bases match TRBD1. The V gene's germline CDR1 is ENHRY and CDR2 SYGVKD. Germline trimming cut 2 bases from V and 5 bases from J; bases unmatched to any gene: 5. CDR3 length: 14 residues. CDR3 in amino acids: CAISERGQRETQYF. In DNA form, the CDR3 reads TGTGCCATCAGTGAGAGGGGGCAGCGGGAGACCCAGTACTTC.

CDR3 nucleotides: TGTGCCAGCAGCCGCGGAGCGGGGGGAGCGGATACGCAGTATTTT. Translation: CASSRGAGGADTQYF. V and J are TRBV6-2 or TRBV6-3 and TRBJ2-3; the match to TRBD2 covers 9 bases. With V trimmed by 6 bases and J by 6 bases, 10 bases remained unmatched. Germline assignment: CDR1 MNHEY and CDR2 SVGEGT. This CDR3 is 15 amino acids long.

The V call is TRBV10-2, the J call TRBJ2-1; 11 bases are shared with TRBD2. Germline CDR1 WSHSY, CDR2 SAAADI. Trimming took 6 bases from V and 14 from J; bases not matched to a gene: 3. The CDR3 is made up of 11 amino acids. CDR3 in amino acids: CASSDSGREFF. CDR3 sequence (DNA): TGCGCCAGCAGCGATAGCGGGAGGGAGTTCTTC.

The chain carries TRBV6-2 or TRBV6-3 and TRBJ1-4; D may be TRBD1 (6 bases). The length of the CDR3 is 15 residues. Trimming took off 5 bases at V and 7 bases at J, with 17 bases between the two ends. Germline-derived CDR1 and CDR2 are MNHEY and SVGEGT. The CDR3 loop reads CASSRGVGGREKLFF. CDR3 in DNA: TGTGCCAGCAGTAGAGGTGTCGGGGGGCGTGAAAAACTGTTTTTT.

This sequence joins TRBV7-2 and TRBJ2-3, with D tentatively TRBD2 (6 bases). The V gene's germline CDR1 is SGHTA and CDR2 FQGNSA. This CDR3 has 16 residues. With 1 base removed from V and 2 bases from J, the gap between germline ends came to 13 bases. As DNA, the CDR3 is TGTGCCAGCAGCTTAGAGGGGACTCCCGCCACAGATACGCAGTATTTT. Residues: CASSLEGTPATDTQYF. Complete variable domain (other parts from reference TRBV7-2 and TRBJ2-3): GAGVSQSPSNKVTEKGKDVELRCDPISGHTALYWYRQSLGQGLEFLIYFQGNSAPDKSGLPSDRFSAERTGGSVSTLTIQRTQQEDSAVYLCASSLEGTPATDTQYFGPGTRLTVL.

This rearrangement joins TRBV11-3 to TRBJ2-5; possibly TRBD1 for D (5 bases). The length of the CDR3 is 13 residues. Deletions cut 5 bases from V and 4 bases from J, with 11 bases between. CDR1 and CDR2 from the germline V gene are SGHNT and YENEEA. Here the CDR3 reads CASSPRAGETQYF. Written as DNA, the CDR3 is TGTGCCAGCAGCCCCAGGGCTGGAGAGACCCAGTACTTC.

The V and J genes are TRBV29-1 and TRBJ1-2, with 8 bases fitting TRBD1. Germline V lookup: CDR1 SQVTM, CDR2 ANQGSEA. With V trimmed by 6 bases and J by 1 base, 7 bases remained unmatched. This CDR3 region has 14 residues. The CDR3 nucleotides are TGCAGCGTGGGGGGACAGGATTATAACTATGGCTACACCTTC. Translating it yields CSVGGQDYNYGYTF.

V is TRBV7-9 and J is TRBJ1-2; D might be TRBD1 (5 bases). The CDR3 extends over 15 amino acids. Germline V gene sequence: CDR1 SEHNR, CDR2 FQNEAQ (reference sequence). V lost 1 base and J lost 7, with 16 bases in between. The CDR3 region has the DNA TGTGCCAGCAGCTTAGGCGGGGGGACCTCGGGTGGCTACACCTTC. Translating gives CASSLGGGTSGGYTF.

The chain carries TRBV6-1 and TRBJ2-7; D call uncertain. The V gene lost 3 bases and the J gene lost 0 bases, with 12 bases spanning the gap. This CDR3 contains 15 residues. CDR1 MNHNS and CDR2 SASEGT come from the germline V gene. The CDR3 DNA reads as TGTGCCAGCAGTGAGGGCAGATTCAGCTCCTACGAGCAGTACTTC. Translating it yields CASSEGRFSSYEQYF.

The rearrangement uses TRBV5-6 and TRBJ2-1; 7 nucleotides align to TRBD2. Unmatched junction bases numbered 7, after V lost 5 bases and J lost 2 bases. Germline values: CDR1 SGHDT, CDR2 YYEEEE. The CDR3 loop spans 15 amino acids. The CDR3 DNA reads as TGTGCCAGCAGTTTTAGCGGGTTCACCTACAATGAGCAGTTCTTC. This sequence encodes CASSFSGFTYNEQFF. Full variable domain (outside the CDR3, taken from reference TRBV5-6 and TRBJ2-1): DAGVTQSPTHLIKTRGQQVTLRCSPKSGHDTVSWYQQALGQGPQFIFQYYEEEERQRGNFPDRFSGHQFPNYSSELNVNALLLGDSALYLCASSFSGFTYNEQFFGPGTRLTVL.

This clone turned up a few times. The chain uses TRBV12-3 or TRBV12-4 and TRBJ1-2; D remains unclear. The CDR3 runs 13 residues. Trimming shortened V by 8 bases and J by 4 bases, and 14 bases separated the two germline ends. The CDR3 sequence is CASRLGAPYGYTF. CDR3 in DNA: TGTGCCAGCCGCCTTGGAGCCCCCTATGGCTACACCTTC.

The V and J genes are TRBV11-3 and TRBJ1-2; tentatively, D is TRBD1 (5 bases). CDR3 size: 15 residues. The V end lost 1 base, the J end lost 3 bases, and 12 bases lay between the germline ends. Germline V gene sequence: CDR1 SGHNT, CDR2 YENEEA. For the CDR3, the DNA is TGTGCCAGCAGCTTAGTCGGCGGGGCAGACTATGGCTACACCTTC. It yields the protein CASSLVGGADYGYTF.